This T cell receptor (beta chain) was observed in a study of OX40 agonist ivuxolimab in advanced cancers. About the study: Dose-escalation patients were diagnosed with hepatocellular carcinoma, melanoma, renal cell cancer or head and neck cancer. Findings of the study overall: CD8+ T cells (on average) carried more expanded clones than CD4+ T cells. Blood T cells, both CD4+ and CD8+, expanded clonally by week 6 at 0.1 to 3.0 mg/kg.

Assay used: immunoSEQ multiplex PCR; TCRdb lists only in-frame clones, some missing. The sample includes tens of thousands of clones, roughly 84% of them seen just once. Autoimmune disease history or systemic immunosuppression excluded patients. V was trimmed by 5 bases and J by 6 bases, leaving 17 bases between them. The germline gives CDR1 MNHEY, CDR2 SMNVEV (reference sequence). This CDR3 comprises 15 residues. On this clone: The antigen is unknown.

Sample: CD4+ or CD8+ T cells sorted from blood, taken in a trial of the OX40 agonist ivuxolimab. The chain employs TRBV27 and TRBJ1-5; TRBD1 might be the D (6 bases). This sequence was found in an adult with an advanced solid tumor such as melanoma, head and neck, liver or kidney cancer. The CDR3 DNA follows: TGTGCCAGCAGTGCCAGAGACAGGATTCGTCAGCCCCAGCATTTT. Its protein product is CASSARDRIRQPQHF.